The rows below give T cell receptor beta chains drawn from one sample of a study of identical twins. From the 5' RACE reads, TCRdb called clonotypes with MiXCR, one entry per CDR3 protein. The repertoire holds approximately 590,000 distinct CDR3 sequences, with roughly 9.5% as singletons. A further study also used this sample, focusing on yellow fever vaccine responses in identical twins.

Specimen: PBMCs. The origin of the receptors is a woman aged 18-35 years in good health. CDR3s include the opening cysteine and the closing phenylalanine or tryptophan. D genes are given only for firm matches.

J,D,V,CDR3
TRBJ1-4,TRBD1,TRBV7-2,CASSFPQGSNEKLFF
TRBJ1-5,.,TRBV20-1,CSARRGGNSNQPQHF
TRBJ2-5,.,TRBV5-5,CASNKAGSFQETQYF
TRBJ2-2,TRBD2,TRBV4-3,CASDGGTRITGELFF
TRBJ2-1,TRBD1,TRBV5-1,CASSPDRGRNEQFF
TRBJ2-4,TRBD2,TRBV12-3/TRBV12-4,CASSDRRGGSKNIQYF
TRBJ2-3,.,TRBV5-5,CASSWAIGTDTQYF
TRBJ2-5,.,TRBV29-1,CSVEGEGGETQYF
TRBJ2-7,.,TRBV24-1,CATSDTSQGHEQYF
TRBJ2-5,.,TRBV4-1,CASSPAQGSVETQYF
TRBJ2-7,.,TRBV7-2,CASSLARGALSYEQYF
TRBJ2-7,.,TRBV4-1,CASSQDPGYTYEQYF
TRBJ1-5,.,TRBV30,CAWSGGVDQPQHF
TRBJ2-1,TRBD2,TRBV19,CASTLAGGSNEQFF
TRBJ2-7,.,TRBV4-1,CASSQDELGQGIREQYF
TRBJ2-7,.,TRBV7-2,CASRPVGRGEQYF
TRBJ2-2,.,TRBV24-1,CATSSRIGDGELFF
TRBJ2-7,.,TRBV15,CATSREIRGLGSYEQYF
TRBJ1-6,.,TRBV20-1,CSARDLGSRDSPLHF
TRBJ1-2,TRBD1,TRBV28,CATSTGINYGYTF
TRBJ1-1,.,TRBV3-1,CASSQTPRTGMNTEAFF
TRBJ2-7,TRBD2,TRBV28,CASSSLGTIGNEQYF
TRBJ2-5,.,TRBV6-1,CASSIRQQQETQYF
TRBJ2-3,.,TRBV3-1,CASSQEPEAGMDTQYF
TRBJ2-7,.,TRBV6-5,CASSLSRTRPYEQYF
TRBJ2-7,TRBD1,TRBV7-9,CASSLTWGTEAYEQYF
TRBJ2-7,TRBD2,TRBV7-2,CASSLGAGGTYEQYF
TRBJ2-7,TRBD1,TRBV5-1,CASSLDRGHGEQYF
TRBJ2-3,TRBD2,TRBV6-2/TRBV6-3,CASSDLAADTQYF
TRBJ2-1,.,TRBV6-1,CASTSVGRKIHSEQFF
TRBJ2-7,TRBD1,TRBV15,CATSREGTGNYEQYF
TRBJ2-6,.,TRBV24-1,CATSDGRVANVLTF
TRBJ1-6,.,TRBV6-5,CASSHGEGMVSPLHF
TRBJ1-1,.,TRBV6-2/TRBV6-3,CASNRRATEAFF
TRBJ2-7,TRBD1,TRBV7-9,CASSVPGQGYEQYF
TRBJ2-2,.,TRBV20-1,CSARDRWHSATGELFF
TRBJ2-2,TRBD1,TRBV12-3/TRBV12-4,CAFGGGQGGGSNTGELFF
TRBJ2-1,TRBD2,TRBV5-1,CASSIAGAAEQFF
TRBJ1-1,.,TRBV20-1,CSASEMNTEAFF
TRBJ1-6,.,TRBV25-1,CASSEVFGSPLHF
TRBJ2-7,TRBD1,TRBV3-1,CASSPATGGRSYEQYF
TRBJ2-3,.,TRBV14,CASSQGELTQYF
TRBJ2-1,TRBD1,TRBV29-1,CSVEEGQGYANEQFF
TRBJ2-2,.,TRBV20-1,CSARTQRVAGELFF
TRBJ2-1,TRBD2,TRBV24-1,CATSDSGTSVYNEQFF
TRBJ1-2,.,TRBV20-1,CSAPPPGPGGYGYTF
TRBJ2-3,TRBD2,TRBV28,CASSWTRLAGGPTDTQYF
TRBJ2-5,.,TRBV29-1,CSVDVGSKETQYF
TRBJ2-7,.,TRBV7-9,CASSSQAGGAYEQYF
TRBJ2-5,.,TRBV11-2,CASSSYRDQETQYF
TRBJ2-7,.,TRBV4-2,CASSQSDTGVRPYEQYF
TRBJ2-5,.,TRBV3-1,CASSQGMAGLYQETQYF
TRBJ2-1,TRBD2,TRBV30,CAWRDTLAGVESEQFF
TRBJ2-5,TRBD2,TRBV20-1,CSASYSGGHETQYF
TRBJ1-5,.,TRBV10-3,CAISESKGIQHF
TRBJ2-1,.,TRBV9,CASGRSALRDEQFF
TRBJ2-1,TRBD2,TRBV10-2,CASSELAGGYNEQFF
TRBJ1-3,.,TRBV3-1,CASSLSSTGIRNTIYF
TRBJ2-1,TRBD1,TRBV28,CASSWPRGNEQFF